Shown below are 14 T cell receptor beta chains from a single sample sequenced in a study of blood T cell repertoires in COVID-19. Profiling relied on immunoSEQ multiplex PCR, and the TCRdb table lists in-frame clones only, not all of them. This sample has 200,000 to 300,000 clones, with roughly nine tenths found just once. Sequencing was performed on peripheral blood. These receptors originate from a woman aged 60-75 years who had recovered from COVID-19.

J is TRBJ2-1 and V is TRBV14, with unresolved D. Germline V lookup: CDR1 SGHDN, CDR2 FVKESK. The CDR3 length is 12 residues. Trimming took off 0 bases at V and 9 bases at J, with 6 bases between the two ends. The CDR3 DNA reads TGTGCCAGCAGCCAAGATTTCGGTGAGCAGTTCTTC. It yields the protein CASSQDFGEQFF.

DNA for the CDR3: TGTGCCAGCAGCTTAGTGCAGGAGGGTAATTCACCCCTCCACTTT. Translated: CASSLVQEGNSPLHF. The chain has TRBV7-8 and TRBJ1-6, with no clear D. This CDR3 is built from 15 residues. V was pared by 1 base and J by 6 bases, with 10 bases between. The germline V gene has CDR1 SGHVS and CDR2 FQNEAQ.

V gene TRBV2 combines with J gene TRBJ1-5; possible D gene TRBD1, 5 bases. The germline V gene encodes CDR1 SNHLY and CDR2 FYNNEI. Trimming removed 4 bases at V and 0 bases at J, with 13 bases between. This CDR3 region has 16 residues. CDR3 in amino acids: CASSVRGKYSNQPQHF. The CDR3 nucleotides are TGTGCCAGCAGTGTTCGGGGGAAGTATAGCAATCAGCCCCAGCATTTT. The full variable domain, in which reference TRBV2 and TRBJ1-5 provide the parts outside the CDR3, is EPEVTQTPSHQVTQMGQEVILRCVPISNHLYFYWYRQILGQKVEFLVSFYNNEISEKSEIFDDQFSVERPDGSNFTLKIRSTKLEDSAMYFCASSVRGKYSNQPQHFGDGTRLSIL.

This clone was detected a few times. V gene TRBV9 combines with J gene TRBJ2-5, with D possibly being TRBD2 (7 bases). The CDR3 loop spans 15 amino acids. V dropped 3 bases and J dropped 5 bases, with 17 bases sitting between them. The germline V gene has CDR1 SGDLS and CDR2 YYNGEE. CDR3 coding DNA: TGTGCCAGCAGCGCCTTACTAGGGGGGGCGGAGACCCAGTACTTC. Amino acids: CASSALLGGAETQYF.

V is TRBV10-1 and J is TRBJ2-3, with 16 bases identical to TRBD2. J gave up 5 bases and V 8 bases, and 19 bases lay outside the gene matches. The germline V gene has CDR1 WNHNN and CDR2 SYGVQD (reference sequence). The CDR3 extends over 20 amino acids. The CDR3: CASPSPNGTSGGAGVDTQYF. The CDR3 region has the DNA TGCGCCAGCCCCAGTCCTAACGGGACTAGCGGGGGGGCAGGTGTAGATACGCAGTATTTT.

J is TRBJ2-7 and V is TRBV3-1 (or the pseudogene TRBV3-2); D gene uncertain. The V gene's germline CDR1 is LGHDT and CDR2 YNNKEL (reference sequence). V gave up 3 bases and J gave up 3 bases, with 15 bases separating them. The CDR3 loop spans 15 amino acids. The CDR3 protein is CASSQMVTAGYEQYF. The CDR3 bases are TGTGCCAGCAGCCAGATGGTGACTGCCGGCTACGAGCAGTACTTC.

J is TRBJ2-7 and V is TRBV5-1; a weak D match, TRBD2 (7 bases). The ends were cut back, 0 bases at V and 2 bases at J, with 12 bases in the middle. Looked up from germline, CDR1 is SGHRS and CDR2 is YFSETQ. The CDR3 is made up of 15 amino acids. The CDR3 loop is CASSLGAGAAYEQYF. CDR3 nucleotide sequence: TGCGCCAGCAGCTTGGGGGCGGGGGCGGCCTACGAGCAGTACTTC.

V gene TRBV11-1 combines with J gene TRBJ1-1, with 9 bases identical to TRBD1. Germline V gene sequence: CDR1 SGHAT, CDR2 FQDESV (reference sequence). Trimming removed 5 bases from V and 5 bases from J; junction bases left unmatched: 6. The CDR3 totals 14 residues. The CDR3 nucleotides are TGTGCCAGCAGCCGCACAGGGGGCTGGACTGAAGCTTTCTTT. It is translated as CASSRTGGWTEAFF.

The chain couples TRBV7-2 to TRBJ1-5; no clear D gene. CDR3 length: 14 residues. Germline assignment: CDR1 SGHTA and CDR2 FQGNSA. Trimming shortened V by 4 bases and J by 9 bases, and 16 bases separated the two germline ends. The CDR3 DNA follows: TGTGCCAGCAGCTCGGGGTCGGGTTCAGGGCCCCAGCATTTT. Translated: CASSSGSGSGPQHF. The whole variable domain, remainder taken from reference TRBV7-2 and TRBJ1-5, is GAGVSQSPSNKVTEKGKDVELRCDPISGHTALYWYRQSLGQGLEFLIYFQGNSAPDKSGLPSDRFSAERTGGSVSTLTIQRTQQEDSAVYLCASSSGSGSGPQHFGDGTRLSIL.

The gene calls are TRBV28 and TRBJ1-4, with 8 bases aligning to TRBD1. Germline lookup yields CDR1 MDHEN and CDR2 SYDVKM. The CDR3 is 14 residues long. Unmatched junction bases numbered 8, after V lost 6 bases and J lost 8 bases. The CDR3 DNA reads as TGTGCCAGCAGGACGACAGGGGCGGGGGAAAAACTGTTTTTT. Amino acids: CASRTTGAGEKLFF.

This clone has more than one count but fewer than ten. J is TRBJ1-6 and V is TRBV5-6; maybe TRBD1 (6 bases). Germline V gives CDR1 SGHDT, CDR2 YYEEEE. This CDR3 is built from 18 residues. V was trimmed by 0 bases and J by 0 bases, leaving 13 bases between them. The CDR3 bases are TGTGCCAGCAGCTTGGGGACAGTCCTGAGCTCCTATAATTCACCCCTCCACTTT. Residues: CASSLGTVLSSYNSPLHF. Full variable domain (remainder filled in from reference TRBV5-6 and TRBJ1-6): DAGVTQSPTHLIKTRGQQVTLRCSPKSGHDTVSWYQQALGQGPQFIFQYYEEEERQRGNFPDRFSGHQFPNYSSELNVNALLLGDSALYLCASSLGTVLSSYNSPLHFGNGTRLTVT.

This chain uses TRBV4-3 with TRBJ2-6; 7 nucleotides match TRBD1. The V segment lost 7 bases and the J segment 2 bases; nucleotides outside the gene matches: 5. This CDR3 has 15 amino acids. Germline CDR1 LGHNA, CDR2 YSLEER. The CDR3 here is CASTRTGAGANVLTF. The CDR3, as DNA: TGCGCCAGCACACGAACAGGGGCTGGGGCCAACGTCCTGACTTTC.

Notes on this clone: At one of its ends the junction is not consistent with the germline gene, which may arise from a read error. The rearrangement joins TRBV29-1 to TRBJ2-1, with D possibly matching TRBD1 (6 bases). Germline-derived CDR1 and CDR2 are SQVTM and ANQGSEA. CDR3 length: 13 amino acids. The CDR3 coding sequence is TGCAGCGCTCGACAGGACACCTACATTGAGCAGTTCTTC. Its translation: CSARQDTYIEQFF.

J is TRBJ2-1 and V is TRBV7-2, with TRBD2 matching over 10 bases. V was pared by 1 base and J by 10 bases, with 4 bases of the junction left unmatched. In germline, CDR1 is SGHTA, CDR2 FQGNSA. The CDR3 runs to 14 residues. CDR3 region: CASSLERGGREQFF. As DNA, the CDR3 is TGTGCCAGCAGCTTAGAGCGGGGGGGCCGGGAGCAGTTCTTC.